This T cell receptor beta chain was recorded in a study of blood T cell repertoires in COVID-19. Study as a whole: Researchers got acute and convalescent COVID-19 samples from the United States, Italy and Spain. PBMCs, B-cell-depleted T cells, or T cells were the source of the cDNA or gDNA that made up the material.

From germline, CDR1 is MDHEN and CDR2 SYDVKM. This CDR3 region has 15 residues. The V and J ends lost 8 bases and 0 bases respectively, with 14 bases between them. Per the original methods: Reference gene primer amplification gave nucleated cell count estimates. The protocol was immunoSEQ multiplex PCR, while the TCRdb copy is restricted to in-frame clones and leaves out a portion. The V and J calls and clone size were taken over from that table, and D and trimming were inferred from the DNA. The top ten hold less than 8% of the sample, which has a few hundred thousand clones, roughly 90% seen once. The V call is TRBV28, the J call TRBJ2-1; D may be TRBD1 (6 bases). This sequence originates from a man in his sixties with acute or convalescent COVID-19. Sequencing was done on a sample of peripheral blood. CDR3 residues: CASQSRGSSYNEQFF. The CDR3 nucleotides are TGTGCCAGCCAAAGCAGGGGCTCCTCCTACAATGAGCAGTTCTTC.